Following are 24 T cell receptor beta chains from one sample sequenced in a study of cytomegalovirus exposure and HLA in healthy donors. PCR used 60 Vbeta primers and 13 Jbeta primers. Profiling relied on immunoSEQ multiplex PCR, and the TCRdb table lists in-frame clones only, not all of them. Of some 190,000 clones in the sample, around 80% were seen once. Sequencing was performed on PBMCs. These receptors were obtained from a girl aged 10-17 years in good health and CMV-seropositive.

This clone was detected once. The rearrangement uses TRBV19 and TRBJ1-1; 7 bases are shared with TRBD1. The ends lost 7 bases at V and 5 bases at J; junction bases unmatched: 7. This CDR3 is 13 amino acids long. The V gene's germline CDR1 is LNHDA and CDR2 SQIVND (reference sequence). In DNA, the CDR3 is TGTGCCAGTAATTCACAGGGGAGTACTGAAGCTTTCTTT. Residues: CASNSQGSTEAFF.

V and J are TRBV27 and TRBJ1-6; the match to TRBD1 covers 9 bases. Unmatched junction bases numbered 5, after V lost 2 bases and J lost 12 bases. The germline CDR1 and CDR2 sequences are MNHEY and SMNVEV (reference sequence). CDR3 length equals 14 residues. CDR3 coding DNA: TGTGCCAGCAGTTTAGGGGACAGGGAAATACCCCTCCACTTT. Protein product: CASSLGDREIPLHF.

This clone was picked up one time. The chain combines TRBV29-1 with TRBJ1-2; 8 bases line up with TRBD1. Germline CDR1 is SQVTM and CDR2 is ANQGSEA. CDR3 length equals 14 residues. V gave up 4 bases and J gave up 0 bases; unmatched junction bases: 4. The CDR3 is CSVGPGQANYGYTF. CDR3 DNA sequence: TGCAGCGTTGGGCCGGGACAGGCTAACTATGGCTACACCTTC.

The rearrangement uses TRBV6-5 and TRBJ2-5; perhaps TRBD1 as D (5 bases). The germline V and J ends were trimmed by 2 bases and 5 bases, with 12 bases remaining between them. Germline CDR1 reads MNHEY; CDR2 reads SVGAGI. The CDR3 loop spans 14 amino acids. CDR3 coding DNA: TGTGCCAGCAGTTACAAAAGGGGTCGGGAGACCCAGTACTTC. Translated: CASSYKRGRETQYF.

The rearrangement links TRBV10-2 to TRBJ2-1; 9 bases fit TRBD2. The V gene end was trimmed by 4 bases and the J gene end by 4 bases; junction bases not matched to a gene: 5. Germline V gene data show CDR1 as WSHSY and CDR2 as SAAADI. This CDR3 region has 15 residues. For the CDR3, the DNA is TGCGCCAGCAGTGGTAGCGGGAGACATTACAATGAGCAGTTCTTC. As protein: CASSGSGRHYNEQFF.

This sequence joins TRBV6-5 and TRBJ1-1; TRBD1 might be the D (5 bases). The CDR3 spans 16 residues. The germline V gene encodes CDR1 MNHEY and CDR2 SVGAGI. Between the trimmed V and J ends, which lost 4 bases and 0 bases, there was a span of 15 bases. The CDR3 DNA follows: TGTGCCAGCAGTTTGTCGCAGGGACTAATGAACACTGAAGCTTTCTTT. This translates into CASSLSQGLMNTEAFF.

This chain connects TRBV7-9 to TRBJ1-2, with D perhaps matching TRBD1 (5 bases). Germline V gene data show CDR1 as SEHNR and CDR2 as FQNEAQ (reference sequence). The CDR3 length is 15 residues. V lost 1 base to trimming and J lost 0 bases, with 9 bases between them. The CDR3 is CASSLGGPANYGYTF. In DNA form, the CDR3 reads TGTGCCAGCAGCTTAGGGGGCCCAGCTAACTATGGCTACACCTTC.

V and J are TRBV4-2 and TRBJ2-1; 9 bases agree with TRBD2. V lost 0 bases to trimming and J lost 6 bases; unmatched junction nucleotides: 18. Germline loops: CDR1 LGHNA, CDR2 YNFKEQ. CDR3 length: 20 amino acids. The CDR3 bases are TGTGCCAGCAGCCAAGACCGGCGGGAGGGCCTTTCAGCGGCATCCAATGAGCAGTTCTTC. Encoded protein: CASSQDRREGLSAASNEQFF.

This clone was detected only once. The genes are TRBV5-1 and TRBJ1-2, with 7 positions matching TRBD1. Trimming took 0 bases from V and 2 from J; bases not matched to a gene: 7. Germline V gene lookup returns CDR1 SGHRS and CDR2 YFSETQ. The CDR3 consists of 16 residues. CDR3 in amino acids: CASSLVTGEGNYGYTF. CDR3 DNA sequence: TGCGCCAGCAGCTTGGTCACAGGGGAAGGGAACTATGGCTACACCTTC. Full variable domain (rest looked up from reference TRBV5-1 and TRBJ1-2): KAGVTQTPRYLIKTRGQQVTLSCSPISGHRSVSWYQQTPGQGLQFLFEYFSETQRNKGNFPGRFSGRQFSNSRSEMNVSTLELGDSALYLCASSLVTGEGNYGYTFGSGTRLTVV.

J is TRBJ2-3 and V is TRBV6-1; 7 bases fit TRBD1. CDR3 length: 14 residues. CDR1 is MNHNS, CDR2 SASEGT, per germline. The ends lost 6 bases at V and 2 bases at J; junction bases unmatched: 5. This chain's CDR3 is CASSKGQYTDTQYF. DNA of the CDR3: TGTGCCAGCAGCAAGGGACAGTACACAGATACGCAGTATTTT.

DNA of the CDR3: TGTGCCAGCAGTGAAGCTGGCAGGGCGGCTCAGCCCCAGCATTTT. It specifies CASSEAGRAAQPQHF. The V gene is TRBV6-1, the J gene TRBJ1-5; weak D call: TRBD1 (5 bases). The CDR3 contains 15 residues. Deletions cut 0 bases from V and 6 bases from J, with 12 bases between. CDR1 MNHNS and CDR2 SASEGT come from the germline V gene.

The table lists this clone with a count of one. CDR3 in amino acids: CASSLAPGQGPGGNTEAFF. In nucleotides, the CDR3 is TGTGCCAGCAGCTTAGCCCCGGGACAGGGGCCAGGGGGAAACACTGAAGCTTTCTTT. V usage is TRBV7-9 and J usage is TRBJ1-1, with TRBD1 matching 10 bases. Unmatched junction bases numbered 12, after V lost 0 bases and J lost 2 bases. The CDR3 is 19 amino acids. Per germline, CDR1 SEHNR and CDR2 FQNEAQ (reference sequence).

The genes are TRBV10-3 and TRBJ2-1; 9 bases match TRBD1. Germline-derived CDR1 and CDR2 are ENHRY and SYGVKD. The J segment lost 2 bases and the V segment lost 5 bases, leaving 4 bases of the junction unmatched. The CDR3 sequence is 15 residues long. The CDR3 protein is CAISYGTGTYNEQFF. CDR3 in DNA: TGTGCCATCAGTTACGGGACAGGGACCTACAATGAGCAGTTCTTC.

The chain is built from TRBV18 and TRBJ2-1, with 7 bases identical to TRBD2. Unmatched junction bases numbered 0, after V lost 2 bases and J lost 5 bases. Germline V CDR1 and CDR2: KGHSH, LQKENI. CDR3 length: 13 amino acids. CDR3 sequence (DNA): TGTGCCAGCTCACCAGGGAGGGACAATGAGCAGTTCTTC. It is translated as CASSPGRDNEQFF.

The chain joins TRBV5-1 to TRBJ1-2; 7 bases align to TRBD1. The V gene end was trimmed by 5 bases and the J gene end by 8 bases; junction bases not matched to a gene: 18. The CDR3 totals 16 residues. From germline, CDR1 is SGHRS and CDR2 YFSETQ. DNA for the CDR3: TGCGCCAGCAGTCCTACAGGGACAGTTGGCCTCTTGGGCTACACCTTC. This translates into CASSPTGTVGLLGYTF.

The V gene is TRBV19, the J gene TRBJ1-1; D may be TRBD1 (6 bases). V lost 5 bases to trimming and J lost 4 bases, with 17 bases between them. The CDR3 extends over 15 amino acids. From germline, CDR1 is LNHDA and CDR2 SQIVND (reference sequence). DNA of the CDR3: TGTGCCAGTAGTCGACAAAGGGGGATGACCACTGAAGCTTTCTTT. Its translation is CASSRQRGMTTEAFF.

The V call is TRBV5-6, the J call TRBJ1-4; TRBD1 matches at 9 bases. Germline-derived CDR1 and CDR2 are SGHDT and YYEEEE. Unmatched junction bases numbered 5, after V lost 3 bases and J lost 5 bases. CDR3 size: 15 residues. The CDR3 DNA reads TGTGCCAGCAGCTCACTCGGGACAGGGAATGAAAAACTGTTTTTT. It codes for CASSSLGTGNEKLFF.

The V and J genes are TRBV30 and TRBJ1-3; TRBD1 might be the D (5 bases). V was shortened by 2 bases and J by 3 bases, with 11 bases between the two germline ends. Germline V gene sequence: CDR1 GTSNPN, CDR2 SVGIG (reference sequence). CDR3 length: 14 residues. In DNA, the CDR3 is TGTGCCTGGAGTCGGGCCAGGGTTGGAAACACCATATATTTT. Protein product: CAWSRARVGNTIYF.

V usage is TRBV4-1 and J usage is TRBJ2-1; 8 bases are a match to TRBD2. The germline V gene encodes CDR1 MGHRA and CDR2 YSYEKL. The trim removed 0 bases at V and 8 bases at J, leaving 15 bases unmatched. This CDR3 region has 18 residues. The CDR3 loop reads CASSQEGVVAGKFDEQFF. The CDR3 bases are TGCGCCAGCAGCCAAGAGGGCGTGGTAGCGGGAAAATTCGATGAGCAGTTCTTC.

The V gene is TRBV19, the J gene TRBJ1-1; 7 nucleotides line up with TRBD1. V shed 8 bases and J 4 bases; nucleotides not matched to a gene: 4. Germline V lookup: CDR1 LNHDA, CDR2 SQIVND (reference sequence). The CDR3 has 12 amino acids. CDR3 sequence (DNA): TGTGCCAGTCGGCACAGGGGCACTGAAGCTTTCTTT. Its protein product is CASRHRGTEAFF.

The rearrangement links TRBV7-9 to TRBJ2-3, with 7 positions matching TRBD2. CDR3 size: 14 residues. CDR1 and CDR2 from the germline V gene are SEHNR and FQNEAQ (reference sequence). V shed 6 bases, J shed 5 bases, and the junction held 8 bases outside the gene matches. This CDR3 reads CASSRRGEGDTQYF. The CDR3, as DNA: TGTGCCAGCAGTCGGAGAGGGGAGGGAGATACGCAGTATTTT.

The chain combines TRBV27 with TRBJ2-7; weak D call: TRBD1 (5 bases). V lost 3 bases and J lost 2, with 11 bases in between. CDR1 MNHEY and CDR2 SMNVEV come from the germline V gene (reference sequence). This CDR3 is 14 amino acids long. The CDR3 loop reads CASSFLPGTYEQYF. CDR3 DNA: TGTGCCAGCAGTTTCCTGCCAGGGACCTACGAGCAGTACTTC.

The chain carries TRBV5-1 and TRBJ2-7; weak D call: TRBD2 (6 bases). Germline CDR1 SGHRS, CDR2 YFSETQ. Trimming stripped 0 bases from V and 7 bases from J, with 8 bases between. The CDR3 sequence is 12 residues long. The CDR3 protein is CASSLVGGEQYF. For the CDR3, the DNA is TGCGCCAGCAGCTTGGTGGGGGGTGAGCAGTACTTC.

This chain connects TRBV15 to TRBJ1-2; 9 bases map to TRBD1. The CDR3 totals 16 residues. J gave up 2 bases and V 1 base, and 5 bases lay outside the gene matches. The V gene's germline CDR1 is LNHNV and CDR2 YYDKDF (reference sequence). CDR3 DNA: TGTGCCACCAGCAGAGTCCGGGACAGGGTCAACTATGGCTACACCTTC. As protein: CATSRVRDRVNYGYTF. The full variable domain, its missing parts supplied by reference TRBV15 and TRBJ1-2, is DAMVIQNPRYQVTQFGKPVTLSCSQTLNHNVMYWYQQKSSQAPKLLFHYYDKDFNNEADTPDNFQSRRPNTSFCFLDIRSPGLGDTAMYLCATSRVRDRVNYGYTFGSGTRLTVV.